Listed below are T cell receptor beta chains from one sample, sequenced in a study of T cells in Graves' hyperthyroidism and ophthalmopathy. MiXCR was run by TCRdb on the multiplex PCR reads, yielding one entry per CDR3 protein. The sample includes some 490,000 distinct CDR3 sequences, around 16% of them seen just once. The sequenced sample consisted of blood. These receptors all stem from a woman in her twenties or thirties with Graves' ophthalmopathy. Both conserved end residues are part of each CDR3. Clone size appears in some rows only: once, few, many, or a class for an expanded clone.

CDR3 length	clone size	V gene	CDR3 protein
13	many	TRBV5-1	CASSSIQSGELFF
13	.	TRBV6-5	CASSHRNIDEQFF
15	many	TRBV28	CASSLINGDRHGYTF
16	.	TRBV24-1	CATSDRRTGGPIEQFF
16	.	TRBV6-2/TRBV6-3	CASKGLGRSAYNEQFF
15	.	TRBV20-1	CSASGPRGGDQPQHF
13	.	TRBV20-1	CSARRPTAGELFF
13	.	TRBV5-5	CASSTRTGFEAFF
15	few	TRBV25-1	CASSHGVTNTGELFF
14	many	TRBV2	CASRETGGYSPLHF
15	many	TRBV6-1	CASRSVPTPGQPQHF
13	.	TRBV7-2	CASSFSGRDTQYF
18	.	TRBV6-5	CASSYSGGRERSFYEQYF
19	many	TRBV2	CASRTSGVTFAPGANVLTF
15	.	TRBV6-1	CASSQTGDTNEKLFF
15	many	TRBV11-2	CASGGLAGGSYEQYF
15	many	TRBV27	CASSSRDRSTDTQYF
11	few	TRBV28	CASSVAYEQYF
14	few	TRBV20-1	CSAPERLHTDTQYF